Listed here is a single TCR beta chain. This sample stems from a study of Ad26.COV2.S vaccination and SARS-CoV-2 variants. Study-level background: The donor participated in the COV1001 trial, in its Ad26.COV2.S arm. Dosing was one shot or two shots 56 days apart.

Assay used: immunoSEQ multiplex PCR; TCRdb lists only in-frame clones, some missing. This table holds approximately 300,000 clones, about 82% found once. The sample's treatment: over 15 received Ad26.COV2.S at low or high dose, single or two shots; five or six received placebo; per-sample allocation not given. It was on day 63 after the first vaccine or placebo injection that samples were taken. This vaccine is an Ad26 vector that expresses the Wuhan-strain SARS-CoV-2 spike. The receptor was derived from a person aged 18 to 65 who received the Ad26.COV2.S COVID-19 vaccine or a placebo. Sample: peripheral blood, taken in a trial of Ad26.COV2.S vaccine versus placebo.

The CDR3 nucleotides read TGTGCCAGCAGCTTTGCAGGCGGGGAGCTGTTTTTT. Protein sequence: CASSFAGGELFF. The chain employs TRBV11-3 and TRBJ2-2; no reliable D call. Germline lookup yields CDR1 SGHNT and CDR2 YENEEA. The CDR3 runs to 12 residues. Trimming pared 3 bases from V and 7 bases from J, leaving 6 bases between.